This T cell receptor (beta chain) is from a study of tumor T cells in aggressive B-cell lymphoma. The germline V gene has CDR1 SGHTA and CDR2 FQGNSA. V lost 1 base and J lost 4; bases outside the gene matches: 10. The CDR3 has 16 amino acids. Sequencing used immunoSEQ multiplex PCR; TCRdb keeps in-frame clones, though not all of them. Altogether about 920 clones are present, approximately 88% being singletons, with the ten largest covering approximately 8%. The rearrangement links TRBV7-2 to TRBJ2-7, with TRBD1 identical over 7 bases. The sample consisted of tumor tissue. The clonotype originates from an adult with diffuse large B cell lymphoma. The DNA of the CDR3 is TGTGCCAGCAGCTTAGTGGGTGGGGCAGGGGGTTACGAGCAGTACTTC. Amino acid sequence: CASSLVGGAGGYEQYF.